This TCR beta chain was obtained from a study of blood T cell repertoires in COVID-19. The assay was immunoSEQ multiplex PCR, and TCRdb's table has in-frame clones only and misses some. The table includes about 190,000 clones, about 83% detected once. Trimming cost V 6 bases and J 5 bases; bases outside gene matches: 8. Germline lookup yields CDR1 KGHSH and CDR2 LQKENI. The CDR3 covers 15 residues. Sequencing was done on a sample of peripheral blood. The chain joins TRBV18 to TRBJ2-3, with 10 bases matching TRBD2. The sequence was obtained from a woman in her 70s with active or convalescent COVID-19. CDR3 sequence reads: CASSLTSGVGDTQYF. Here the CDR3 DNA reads TGTGCCAGCTCTCTCACTAGCGGGGTGGGAGATACGCAGTATTTT.